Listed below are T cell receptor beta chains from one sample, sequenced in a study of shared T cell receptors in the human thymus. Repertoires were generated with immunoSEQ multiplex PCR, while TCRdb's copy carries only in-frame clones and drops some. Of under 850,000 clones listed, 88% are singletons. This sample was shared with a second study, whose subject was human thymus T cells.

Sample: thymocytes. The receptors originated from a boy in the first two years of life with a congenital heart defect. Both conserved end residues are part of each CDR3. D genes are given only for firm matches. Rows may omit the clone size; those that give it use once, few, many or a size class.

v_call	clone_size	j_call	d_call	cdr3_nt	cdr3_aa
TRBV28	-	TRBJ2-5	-	TGTGCCAGCAGAGCCCGGACAACTCGGCAGACCCAGTACTTC	CASRARTTRQTQYF
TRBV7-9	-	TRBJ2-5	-	TGTGCCAGCAGCTTAGCGAGGGAGACCCAGTACTTC	CASSLARETQYF
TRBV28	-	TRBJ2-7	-	TGTGCCAGCAGTGCTGGGGGCGACCTGCACGAGCAGTACTTC	CASSAGGDLHEQYF
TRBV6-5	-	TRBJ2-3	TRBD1	TGTGCCAGCAGCTCGGGACAGGGGGCAGATACGCAGTATTTT	CASSSGQGADTQYF
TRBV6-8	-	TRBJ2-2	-	TGTGCCAGCAGTTACCCGGGGAAAAGGGCGAACACCGGGGAGCTGTTTTTT	CASSYPGKRANTGELFF
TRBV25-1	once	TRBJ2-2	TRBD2	TGTGCCAGCAGTCTAGCGGAACAGACCGGGGAGCTGTTTTTT	CASSLAEQTGELFF
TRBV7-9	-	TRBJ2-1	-	TGTGCCAGCAGGATTCCCCCCCGGGACAACCGTTTGGATGAGCAGTTCTTC	CASRIPPRDNRLDEQFF
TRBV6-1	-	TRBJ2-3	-	TGTGCCAGCAGTGCCCGTTCCCCGTCTAGCGAGGATACGCAGTATTTT	CASSARSPSSEDTQYF
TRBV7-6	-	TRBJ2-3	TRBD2	TGTGCCACTAGTGAGGCTAGCGGGAGCGGGACAGATACGCAGTATTTT	CATSEASGSGTDTQYF
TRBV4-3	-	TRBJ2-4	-	TGCGCCAGCAGCCAAGATGCGGAGGGTCTGCTTGGTGAAAACATTCAGTACTTC	CASSQDAEGLLGENIQYF
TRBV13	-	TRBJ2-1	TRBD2	TGTGCCAGCAGCTTAAGGACTAGCGGCTACAATGAGCAGTTCTTC	CASSLRTSGYNEQFF
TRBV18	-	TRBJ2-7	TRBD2	TGTGCCAGCTCACCACGGGCGGGAGGGGTCTACGAGCAGTACTTC	CASSPRAGGVYEQYF
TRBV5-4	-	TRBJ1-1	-	TGTGCCAGCAGCTTGGCGTCGGGCAGGGGAAACACTGAAGCTTTCTTT	CASSLASGRGNTEAFF
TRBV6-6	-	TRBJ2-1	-	TGTGCCAGCACCCCCCGGGTGGATGAGCAGTTCTTC	CASTPRVDEQFF
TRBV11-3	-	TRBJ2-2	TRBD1	TGTGCCAGCAGCTTCGACAGGGTAGAGACCGGGGAGCTGTTTTTT	CASSFDRVETGELFF
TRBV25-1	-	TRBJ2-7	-	TGTGCCAGCAGGGGGCGAAGACATCCCTACGAGCAGTACTTC	CASRGRRHPYEQYF
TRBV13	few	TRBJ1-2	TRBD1	TGTGCCAGCAGCTTGGGACAGGGGGATGGCTACACCTTC	CASSLGQGDGYTF
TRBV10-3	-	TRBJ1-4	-	TGTGCCATCAGTGAGTTCCCGGACAGTTGGGAAAAACTGTTTTTT	CAISEFPDSWEKLFF
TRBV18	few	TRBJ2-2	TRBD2	TGTGCCAGCTCACCACCGGGAGGGGCCCTAGACACCGGGGAGCTGTTTTTT	CASSPPGGALDTGELFF
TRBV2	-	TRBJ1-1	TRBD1	TGTGCCAGCAGGGACAGGTTGAACACTGAAGCTTTCTTT	CASRDRLNTEAFF
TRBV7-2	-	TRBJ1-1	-	TGTGCCAGCAGCCCGAAGGACAGATTGAACACTGAAGCTTTCTTT	CASSPKDRLNTEAFF
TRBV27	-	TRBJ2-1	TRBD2	TGTGCCAGCAGTATCTTCTTCCCCCTAATGCGGGGGGGCAATGAGCAGTTCTTC	CASSIFFPLMRGGNEQFF
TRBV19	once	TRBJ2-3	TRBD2	TGTGCCAGTAAGGGGCCGGGACTAGCGGGAGGGCCTCGGGCAGATACGCAGTATTTT	CASKGPGLAGGPRADTQYF
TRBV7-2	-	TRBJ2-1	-	TGTGCCAGCAGCGATACAGGGTACCCCTACAATGAGCAGTTCTTC	CASSDTGYPYNEQFF
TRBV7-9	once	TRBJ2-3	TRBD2	TGTGCCAGCAGCTTGGGCGGTGTCAACCTAGCGGACAGCACAGATACGCAGTATTTT	CASSLGGVNLADSTDTQYF
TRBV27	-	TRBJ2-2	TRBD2	TGTGCCAGCAGTGGAGGCGGGAGGGCCGCCGGGGAGCTGTTTTTT	CASSGGGRAAGELFF
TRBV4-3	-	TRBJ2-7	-	TGCGCCAGCAGCCAAGATCTCGGTAGGGGTACGTACGAGCAGTACTTC	CASSQDLGRGTYEQYF
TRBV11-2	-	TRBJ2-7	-	TGTGCCAGCATTTCCCGGAGAGCCCACGAGCAGTACTTC	CASISRRAHEQYF
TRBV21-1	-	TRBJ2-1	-	TGTGCCAGCAGCAAAGATGGGGCGGACAGGGGGCGGAACCACTCCTACAATGAGCAGTTCTTC	CASSKDGADRGRNHSYNEQFF
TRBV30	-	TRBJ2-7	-	TGTGCCTGGAGTGAAGGAGAAACCCCCTACGAGCAGTACTTC	CAWSEGETPYEQYF
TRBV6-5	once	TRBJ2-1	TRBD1	TGTGCCAGCAGTCGACAGGGCCATGAGCAGTTCTTC	CASSRQGHEQFF
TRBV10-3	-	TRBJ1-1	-	TGTGCCACCACGGGGGGCACTGAAGCTTTCTTT	CATTGGTEAFF
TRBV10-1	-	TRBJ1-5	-	TGCGCCAGCAGCGGGGGGGGAGGCAATCAGCCCCAGCATTTT	CASSGGGGNQPQHF
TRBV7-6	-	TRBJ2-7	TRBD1	TGTGCCAGCAGCGGACAGACAGGGGGAGACGACGAGCAGTACTTC	CASSGQTGGDDEQYF
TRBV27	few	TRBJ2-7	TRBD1	TGTGCCAGCAGTCCCATCCCCTACAGGGGGCGATACGAGCAGTACTTC	CASSPIPYRGRYEQYF
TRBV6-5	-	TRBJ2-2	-	TGTGCCAGCAGTTCCTTTTCGAACACCGGGGAGCTGTTTTTT	CASSSFSNTGELFF
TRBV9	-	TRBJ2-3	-	TGTGCCAGCAGCGTATGGAATAGGAGGATACTCCCAAGCACAGATACGCAGTATTTT	CASSVWNRRILPSTDTQYF
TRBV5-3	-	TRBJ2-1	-	TGTGCCAGAAGCCAGTACAATGAGCAGTTCTTC	CARSQYNEQFF
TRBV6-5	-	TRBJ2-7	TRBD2	TGTGCCAGCAGCCCTCTAGCGGGATCGGTCTACGAGCAGTACTTC	CASSPLAGSVYEQYF
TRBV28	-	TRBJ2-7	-	TGTGCCAGCAGTTTACCCCCTAGCGTAACCTACGAGCAGTACTTC	CASSLPPSVTYEQYF
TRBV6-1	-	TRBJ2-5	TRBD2	TGTGCCAGCAGCGTTAGCGGGAGAGGGGAAGAGACCCAGTACTTC	CASSVSGRGEETQYF
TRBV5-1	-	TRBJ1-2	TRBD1	TGCGCCAGCAGCTTGTTGGGGAGGCAGGGGGCCTCTCCCGATGGCTACACCTTC	CASSLLGRQGASPDGYTF
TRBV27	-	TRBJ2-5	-	TGTGCCAGCAGTTTATTTTACGCGAATAAAGAGACCCAGTACTTC	CASSLFYANKETQYF
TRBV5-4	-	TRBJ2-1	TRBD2	TGTGCCAGCAGCTACGGACTAGCGGCAGAATCCTACAATGAGCAGTTCTTC	CASSYGLAAESYNEQFF
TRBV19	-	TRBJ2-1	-	TGTGCCAGTAGTATAGTGGTGAAGCTCCTCCTATCCTACAATGAGCAGTTCTTC	CASSIVVKLLLSYNEQFF
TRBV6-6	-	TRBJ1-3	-	TGTGCCAGCCCCCCGCCGACAGAAACGGGAAACACCATATATTTT	CASPPPTETGNTIYF
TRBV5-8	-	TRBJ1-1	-	TGTGCCAGCAGCTTCCGACGGGGGGAAGAGGCTTTCTTT	CASSFRRGEEAFF
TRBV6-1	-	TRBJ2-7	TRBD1	TGTGCCAGCAGTGACCACGACAGGGGAAAGCCCTACGAGCAGTACTTC	CASSDHDRGKPYEQYF
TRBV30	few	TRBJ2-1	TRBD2	TGTGCCTGGATGGGGCGGGGGATCTACAATGAGCAGTTCTTC	CAWMGRGIYNEQFF
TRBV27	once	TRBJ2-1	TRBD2	TGTGCCAGCAGTCCATGGACTAGCTCCTACAATGAGCAGTTCTTC	CASSPWTSSYNEQFF
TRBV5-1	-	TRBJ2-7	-	TGCGCCAGCAGCGTGTGGACAGCCGAAGTTTCCTACGAGCAGTACTTC	CASSVWTAEVSYEQYF
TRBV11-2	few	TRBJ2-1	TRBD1	TGTGCCAGCAGGGCGGGACAGGGCCACAATGAGCAGTTCTTC	CASRAGQGHNEQFF
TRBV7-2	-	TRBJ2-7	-	TGTGCCAGCAGTCACCATGGGCCCCCTCTGCCGCCCTACGAGCAGTACTTC	CASSHHGPPLPPYEQYF
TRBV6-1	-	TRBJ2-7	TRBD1	TGTGCCAGCAGTGAAATCACCCCGGGACAGGGGTCCTACGAGCAGTACTTC	CASSEITPGQGSYEQYF
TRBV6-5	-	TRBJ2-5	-	TGTGCCAGCAGTTCCGTGGAGACCCAGTACTTC	CASSSVETQYF
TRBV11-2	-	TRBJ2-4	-	TGTGCCAGCAGCCGAAGCCCGTTAAAATCCAAAAACATTCAGTACTTC	CASSRSPLKSKNIQYF
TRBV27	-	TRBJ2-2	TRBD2	TGTGCCAGCCGCCTAAAAGCGGGGAATTCCGGGGAGCTGTTTTTT	CASRLKAGNSGELFF
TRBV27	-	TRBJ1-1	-	TGTGCCAGCAGTTTGGGCGGGCCGGGAACTGAAGCTTTCTTT	CASSLGGPGTEAFF
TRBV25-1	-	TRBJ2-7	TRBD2	TGTGCCAGCAGTGCCCGGGTAGCGGGAGAGATTAATCGGTACGAGCAGTACTTC	CASSARVAGEINRYEQYF
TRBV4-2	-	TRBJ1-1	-	TGTGCCAGCAGCCAAGACAGGGGCTGGATGAACACTGAAGCTTTCTTT	CASSQDRGWMNTEAFF